The 8 T cell receptor beta chains listed next were all sequenced from one sample in a study of blood T cell repertoires in COVID-19. The table came from immunoSEQ multiplex PCR; TCRdb's copy has only in-frame clones and leaves some out. The sample includes 110,000 or so clones, about nine tenths of them seen just once. Sequencing input: peripheral blood. Receptors were obtained from a human donor in a cohort sampled during active COVID-19.

V is TRBV5-4 and J is TRBJ2-3, with TRBD2 matching 9 bases. Germline V gene sequence: CDR1 SGHNT, CDR2 YYREEE (reference sequence). V lost 0 bases to trimming and J lost 2 bases; unmatched junction nucleotides: 4. The CDR3 runs 16 residues. The CDR3 sequence: CASSLASGGPTDTQYF. In DNA form, the CDR3 reads TGTGCCAGCAGCTTGGCCAGCGGGGGGCCCACAGATACGCAGTATTTT.

The gene calls are TRBV11-3 and TRBJ2-5, with a possible D match to TRBD2 (5 bases). Germline loops: CDR1 SGHNT, CDR2 YENEEA. The V end was cut by 0 bases, the J end by 2 bases, with 13 bases between. This CDR3 contains 16 residues. In DNA, the CDR3 is TGTGCCAGCAGCTTAGATCAAGCTACGGGGCAAGAGACCCAGTACTTC. Its protein is CASSLDQATGQETQYF.

V and J are TRBV11-3 and TRBJ1-6; TRBD1 aligns across 8 bases. J lost 9 bases, V lost 3 bases, and 4 bases had no gene match. Germline CDR1 is SGHNT and CDR2 is YENEEA. There are 14 residues in the CDR3. The CDR3 region is CASSFGQGSSPLHF. Here the CDR3 DNA reads TGTGCCAGCAGCTTTGGACAGGGCAGTTCACCCCTCCACTTT. The whole variable domain, remainder taken from reference TRBV11-3 and TRBJ1-6, is EAGVVQSPRYKIIEKKQPVAFWCNPISGHNTLYWYLQNLGQGPELLIRYENEEAVDDSQLPKDRFSAERLKGVDSTLKIQPAELGDSAVYLCASSFGQGSSPLHFGNGTRLTVT.

V gene TRBV19 combines with J gene TRBJ1-5; weak D call: TRBD1 (5 bases). Trimming left V 4 bases short and J 3 bases short, with 16 bases between. This CDR3 contains 16 residues. Germline CDR1 is LNHDA and CDR2 is SQIVND (reference sequence). The CDR3 region is CASSTQTEASNQPQHF. CDR3 coding DNA: TGTGCCAGTAGTACCCAGACAGAAGCATCCAATCAGCCCCAGCATTTT. Full variable domain (remainder filled in from reference TRBV19 and TRBJ1-5): DGGITQSPKYLFRKEGQNVTLSCEQNLNHDAMYWYRQDPGQGLRLIYYSQIVNDFQKGDIAEGYSVSREKKESFPLTVTSAQKNPTAFYLCASSTQTEASNQPQHFGDGTRLSIL.

J is TRBJ2-2 and V is TRBV7-8; TRBD1 agrees at 9 bases. The trim removed 2 bases at V and 4 bases at J, leaving 17 bases unmatched. Germline assignment: CDR1 SGHVS and CDR2 FQNEAQ. The CDR3 spans 20 residues. CDR3 amino acids: CASSLRARPTDRGTTGELFF. In nucleotides, the CDR3 is TGTGCCAGCAGCTTAAGGGCCAGGCCGACGGACAGGGGTACCACCGGGGAGCTGTTTTTT.

The CDR3 nucleotides are TGTGCCAGCAGAAGCCCCTACGAGCAGTACTTC. It is translated as CASRSPYEQYF. V and J are TRBV28 and TRBJ2-7; D unresolved. The CDR3 has 11 residues. V was shortened by 6 bases and J by 2 bases, with 5 bases between the two germline ends. Germline loops: CDR1 MDHEN, CDR2 SYDVKM.

The V call is TRBV5-4, the J call TRBJ2-7; 8 nucleotides line up with TRBD2. The CDR3 has 14 residues. Trimming at V came to 1 base and at J to 6 bases, leaving 6 bases not matched to a gene. CDR1 is SGHNT and CDR2 is YYREEE in the germline V gene (reference sequence). The CDR3 loop reads CASSLMVGGGEQYF. Written as DNA, the CDR3 is TGTGCCAGCAGCTTGATGGTCGGGGGGGGCGAGCAGTACTTC.

This rearrangement joins TRBV25-1 to TRBJ2-2; TRBD1 might be the D (7 bases). Per germline, CDR1 MGHDK and CDR2 SYGVNS. This CDR3 spans 18 amino acids. Trimming took 4 bases from V and 5 from J, leaving 23 bases between them. This CDR3 is CASSGDRDFHRKTGELFF. CDR3 in DNA: TGTGCCAGCAGTGGAGACAGGGACTTCCACAGAAAGACCGGGGAGCTGTTTTTT.